The clone carrying this T cell receptor beta chain has just one count. Antigen unknown. The assay was immunoSEQ multiplex PCR, and TCRdb's table has in-frame clones only and misses some. The sample holds around 2.3 million clones; about 94% are singletons and the top ten take around 0.13%. Trimming removed 4 bases from V and 3 bases from J; junction bases left unmatched: 8. Germline V gene data show CDR1 as SGHTA and CDR2 as FQGNSA. The CDR3 spans 15 residues. The sample originates from a study of shared clonotypes between healthy human individuals. Study outcomes and limitations: In this cohort, only blood was sampled, and tissue repertoires likely differ. Shared clonotypes: 4.5% to 5% naive CD4, about 3.3% naive CD8, about 2.2% memory CD4, approximately 0.4% memory CD8. Rarefaction showed sorted-subset sequencing was incomplete despite large depth.

The sequence was obtained from a man aged 18 to 30 in good health. Sequencing was carried out using naive CD4+ T cells sorted from blood. Subset here: CD45RA+ positively selected. This chain connects TRBV7-2 to TRBJ2-7; 8 positions match TRBD2. Here the CDR3 DNA reads TGTGCCAGCAGCTCGGTAGGGAGCGGGAGCTACGAGCAGTACTTC. Translating gives CASSSVGSGSYEQYF.